The source of this TCR beta chain is a study of T cell repertoires in ileal Crohn's disease. Study context: Median disease duration was about 7.9 years; around 35% smoked at surgery.

About this clone itself: Its antigen is undetermined.

General observations from the study: Compared with non-smokers, active smokers at surgery showed more clonal expansions. Sorted CD8 T cells held more high-frequency clones than CD4.

V trimming: 0 bases; J trimming: 3 bases; junction bases outside the gene matches: 5. Germline values: CDR1 SGHNT, CDR2 YYREEE (reference sequence). The CDR3 contains 15 residues. Assay used: immunoSEQ multiplex PCR; TCRdb lists only in-frame clones, some missing. The data show approximately 8,200 clones, with roughly 96% seen just once and roughly 0.2% held by the top ten. Adults with ileal or ileocolonic Crohn's disease and an indication for resection were eligible. The TCR comes from an adult with Crohn's disease. Sequencing was done on a sample of ileal tissue. The chain links TRBV5-4 to TRBJ2-5; TRBD1 agrees at 7 bases. The CDR3 DNA is TGTGCCAGCAGCTTGGTGTGGCAGGGGGAAGAGACCCAGTACTTC. Protein product: CASSLVWQGEETQYF.